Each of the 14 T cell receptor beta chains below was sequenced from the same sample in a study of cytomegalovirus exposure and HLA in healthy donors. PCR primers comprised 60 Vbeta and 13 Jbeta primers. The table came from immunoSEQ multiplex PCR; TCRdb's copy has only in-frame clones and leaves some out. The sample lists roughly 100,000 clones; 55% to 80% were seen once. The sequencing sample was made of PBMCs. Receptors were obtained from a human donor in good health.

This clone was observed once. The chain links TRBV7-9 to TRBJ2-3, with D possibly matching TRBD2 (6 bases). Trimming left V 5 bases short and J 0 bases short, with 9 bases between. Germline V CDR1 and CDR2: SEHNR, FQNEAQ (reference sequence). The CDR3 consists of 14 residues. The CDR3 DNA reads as TGTGCCAGCAGCCGGGGGAGGAGCACAGATACGCAGTATTTT. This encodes CASSRGRSTDTQYF.

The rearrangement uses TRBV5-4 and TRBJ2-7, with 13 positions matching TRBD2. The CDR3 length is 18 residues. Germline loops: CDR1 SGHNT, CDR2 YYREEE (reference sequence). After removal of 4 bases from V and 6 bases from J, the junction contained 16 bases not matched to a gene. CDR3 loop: CASSPDIGTSGELSEQYF. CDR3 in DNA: TGTGCCAGCAGCCCCGATATCGGGACTAGCGGGGAGTTGAGCGAGCAGTACTTC.

CDR3 DNA: TGCGCCAGCAGTGAGGACAGGGTGGGGAATCAGCCCCAGCATTTT. Translated: CASSEDRVGNQPQHF. The J gene is TRBJ1-5, the V gene TRBV10-2; 7 bases line up with TRBD1. V dropped 2 bases and J dropped 4; count of bases not matched to a gene: 5. This CDR3 comprises 15 residues. Germline V CDR1 and CDR2: WSHSY, SAAADI.

The CDR3 region is CASSLPGSLSYEQYF. The CDR3 DNA sequence: TGTGCCAGCAGTTTACCGGGGTCCCTCTCCTACGAGCAGTACTTC. This sequence joins TRBV28 and TRBJ2-7, with a possible D match to TRBD2 (5 bases). CDR1 is MDHEN and CDR2 is SYDVKM in the germline V gene. There are 15 residues in the CDR3. Trimming cost V 2 bases and J 0 bases, with 11 bases left between them.

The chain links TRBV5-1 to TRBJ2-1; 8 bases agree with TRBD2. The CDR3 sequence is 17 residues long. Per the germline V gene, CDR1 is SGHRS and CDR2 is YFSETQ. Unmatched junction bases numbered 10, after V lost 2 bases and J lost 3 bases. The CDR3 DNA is TGCGCCAGCAGCTTCAACCTGGGAGCGGGGGTCTACAATGAGCAGTTCTTC. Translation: CASSFNLGAGVYNEQFF. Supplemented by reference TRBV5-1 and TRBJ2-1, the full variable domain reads KAGVTQTPRYLIKTRGQQVTLSCSPISGHRSVSWYQQTPGQGLQFLFEYFSETQRNKGNFPGRFSGRQFSNSRSEMNVSTLELGDSALYLCASSFNLGAGVYNEQFFGPGTRLTVL.

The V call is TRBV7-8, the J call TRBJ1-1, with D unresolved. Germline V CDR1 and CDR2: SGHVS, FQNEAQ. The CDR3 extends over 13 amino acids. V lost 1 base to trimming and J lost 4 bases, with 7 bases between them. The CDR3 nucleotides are TGTGCCAGCAGCTTAGGGGAGTTCACTGAAGCTTTCTTT. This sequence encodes CASSLGEFTEAFF.

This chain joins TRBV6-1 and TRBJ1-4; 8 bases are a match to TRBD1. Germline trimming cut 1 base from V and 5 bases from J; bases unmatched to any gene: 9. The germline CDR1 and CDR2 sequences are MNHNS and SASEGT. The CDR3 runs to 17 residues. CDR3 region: CASSEVAGGVPNEKLFF. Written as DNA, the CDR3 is TGTGCCAGCAGTGAAGTTGCAGGGGGCGTTCCCAATGAAAAACTGTTTTTT.

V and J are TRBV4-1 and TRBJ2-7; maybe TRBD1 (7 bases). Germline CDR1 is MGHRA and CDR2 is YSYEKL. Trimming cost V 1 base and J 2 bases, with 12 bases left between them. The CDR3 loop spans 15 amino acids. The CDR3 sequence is CASSQGGDSTYEQYF. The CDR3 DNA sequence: TGCGCCAGCAGCCAAGGGGGGGACAGTACCTACGAGCAGTACTTC.

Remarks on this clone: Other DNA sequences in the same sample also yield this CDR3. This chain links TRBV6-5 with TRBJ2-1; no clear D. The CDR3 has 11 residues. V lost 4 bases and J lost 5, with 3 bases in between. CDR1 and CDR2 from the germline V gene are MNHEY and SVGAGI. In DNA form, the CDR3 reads TGTGCCAGCAGTTCTAACAATGAGCAGTTCTTC. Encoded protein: CASSSNNEQFF.

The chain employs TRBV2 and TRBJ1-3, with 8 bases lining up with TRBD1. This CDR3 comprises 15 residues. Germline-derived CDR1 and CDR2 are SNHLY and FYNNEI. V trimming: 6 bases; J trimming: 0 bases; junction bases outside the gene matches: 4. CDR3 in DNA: TGTGCCAGCAGGGACAGGGCTTTCTCTGGAAACACCATATATTTT. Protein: CASRDRAFSGNTIYF.

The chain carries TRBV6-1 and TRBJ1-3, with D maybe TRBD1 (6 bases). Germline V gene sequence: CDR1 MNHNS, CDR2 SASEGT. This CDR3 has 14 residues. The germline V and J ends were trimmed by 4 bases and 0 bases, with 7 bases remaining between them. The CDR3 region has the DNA TGTGCCAGCAGTGTGGGGGCCTCTGGAAACACCATATATTTT. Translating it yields CASSVGASGNTIYF.

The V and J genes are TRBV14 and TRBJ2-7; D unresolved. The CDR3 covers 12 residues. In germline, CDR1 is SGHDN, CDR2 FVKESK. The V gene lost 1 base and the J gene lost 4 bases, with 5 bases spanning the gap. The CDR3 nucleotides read TGTGCCAGCAGCCAAGTTCCTTACGAGCAGTACTTC. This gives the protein CASSQVPYEQYF.

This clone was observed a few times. The CDR3 protein is CASSETSGAGELFF. CDR3 sequence (DNA): TGTGCCAGCAGTGAGACGTCGGGGGCCGGGGAGCTGTTTTTT. The rearrangement uses TRBV2 and TRBJ2-2; D perhaps matches TRBD2 (6 bases). CDR3 length: 14 amino acids. V was pared by 3 bases and J by 6 bases, with 11 bases between. Germline V gene sequence: CDR1 SNHLY, CDR2 FYNNEI.

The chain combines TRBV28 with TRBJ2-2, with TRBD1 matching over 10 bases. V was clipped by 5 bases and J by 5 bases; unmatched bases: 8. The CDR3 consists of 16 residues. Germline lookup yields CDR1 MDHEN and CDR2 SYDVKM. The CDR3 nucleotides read TGTGCCAGCAGTAAGACAGGGGGCGCGGGTACCGGGGAGCTGTTTTTT. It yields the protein CASSKTGGAGTGELFF.